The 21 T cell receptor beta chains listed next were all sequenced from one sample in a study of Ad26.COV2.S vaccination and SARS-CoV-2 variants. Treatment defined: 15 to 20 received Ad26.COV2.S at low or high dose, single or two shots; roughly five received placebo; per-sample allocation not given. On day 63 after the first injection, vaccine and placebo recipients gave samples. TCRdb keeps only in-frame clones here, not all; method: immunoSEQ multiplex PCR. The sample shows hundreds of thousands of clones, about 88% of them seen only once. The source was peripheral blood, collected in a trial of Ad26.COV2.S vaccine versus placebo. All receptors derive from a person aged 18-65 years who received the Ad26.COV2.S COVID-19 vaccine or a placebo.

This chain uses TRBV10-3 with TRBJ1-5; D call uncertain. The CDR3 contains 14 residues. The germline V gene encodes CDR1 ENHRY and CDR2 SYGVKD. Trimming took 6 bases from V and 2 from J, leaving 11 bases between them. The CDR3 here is CAISPGVGNQPQHF. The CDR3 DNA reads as TGTGCCATCAGCCCCGGGGTAGGCAATCAGCCCCAGCATTTT.

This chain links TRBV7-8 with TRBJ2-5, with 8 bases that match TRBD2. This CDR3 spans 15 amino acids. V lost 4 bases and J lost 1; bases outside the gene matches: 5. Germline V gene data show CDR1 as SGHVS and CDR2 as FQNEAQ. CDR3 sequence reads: CASSSLAGGQETQYF. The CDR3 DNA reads TGTGCCAGCAGCTCCCTGGCGGGAGGCCAAGAGACCCAGTACTTC.

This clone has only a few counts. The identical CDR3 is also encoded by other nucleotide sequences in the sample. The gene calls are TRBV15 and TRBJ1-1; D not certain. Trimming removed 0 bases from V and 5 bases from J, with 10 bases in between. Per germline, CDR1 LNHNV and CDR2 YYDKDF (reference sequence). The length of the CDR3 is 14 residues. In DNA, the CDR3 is TGTGCCACCAGCAGAGATCGCGTAGGGACTGAAGCTTTCTTT. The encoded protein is CATSRDRVGTEAFF.

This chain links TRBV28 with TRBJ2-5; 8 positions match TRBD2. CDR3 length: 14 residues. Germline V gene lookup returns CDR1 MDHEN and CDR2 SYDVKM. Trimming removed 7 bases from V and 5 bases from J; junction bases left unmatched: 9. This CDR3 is CASIDRGGRETQYF. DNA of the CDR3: TGTGCCAGCATCGATCGGGGGGGCAGGGAGACCCAGTACTTC. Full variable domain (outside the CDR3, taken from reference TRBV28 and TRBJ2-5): DVKVTQSSRYLVKRTGEKVFLECVQDMDHENMFWYRQDPGLGLRLIYFSYDVKMKEKGDIPEGYSVSREKKERFSLILESASTNQTSMYLCASIDRGGRETQYFGPGTRLLVL.

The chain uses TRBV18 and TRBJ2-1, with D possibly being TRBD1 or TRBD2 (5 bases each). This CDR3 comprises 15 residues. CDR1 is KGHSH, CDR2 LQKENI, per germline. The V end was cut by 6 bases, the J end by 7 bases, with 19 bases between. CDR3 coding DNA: TGTGCCAGCTCCCCCCAACAGGAAGGAGGTAATGAGCAGTTCTTC. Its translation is CASSPQQEGGNEQFF.

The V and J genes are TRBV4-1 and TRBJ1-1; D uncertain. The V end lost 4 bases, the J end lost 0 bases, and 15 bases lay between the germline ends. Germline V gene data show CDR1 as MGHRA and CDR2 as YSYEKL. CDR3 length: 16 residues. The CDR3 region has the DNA TGCGCCAGCAGCCCGATTGATGGCAGGATGAACACTGAAGCTTTCTTT. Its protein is CASSPIDGRMNTEAFF.

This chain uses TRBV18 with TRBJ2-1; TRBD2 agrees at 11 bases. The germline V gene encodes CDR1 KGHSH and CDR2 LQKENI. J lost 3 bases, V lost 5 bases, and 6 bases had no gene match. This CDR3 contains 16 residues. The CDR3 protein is CASSFSGGVYYNEQFF. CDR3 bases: TGTGCCAGCTCATTTAGCGGGGGGGTCTACTACAATGAGCAGTTCTTC. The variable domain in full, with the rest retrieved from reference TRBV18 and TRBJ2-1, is NAGVMQNPRHLVRRRGQEARLRCSPMKGHSHVYWYRQLPEEGLKFMVYLQKENIIDESGMPKERFSAEFPKEGPSILRIQQVVRGDSAAYFCASSFSGGVYYNEQFFGPGTRLTVL.

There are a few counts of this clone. CDR3 nucleotides: TGTGCCAGTAGGACAGCGGCTAACACTGAAGCTTTCTTT. Amino acids: CASRTAANTEAFF. The rearrangement joins TRBV19 to TRBJ1-1; possible D gene TRBD1, 5 bases. Trimming took 6 bases from V and 2 from J, leaving 10 bases between them. Germline lookup yields CDR1 LNHDA and CDR2 SQIVND (reference sequence). The CDR3 is 13 amino acids.

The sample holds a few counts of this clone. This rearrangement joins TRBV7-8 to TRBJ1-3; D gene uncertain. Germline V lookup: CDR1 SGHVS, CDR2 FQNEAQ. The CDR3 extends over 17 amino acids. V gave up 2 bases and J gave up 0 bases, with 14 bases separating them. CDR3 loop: CASSLIESAYSGNTIYF. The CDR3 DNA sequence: TGTGCCAGCAGCTTAATTGAGTCGGCCTACTCTGGAAACACCATATATTTT.

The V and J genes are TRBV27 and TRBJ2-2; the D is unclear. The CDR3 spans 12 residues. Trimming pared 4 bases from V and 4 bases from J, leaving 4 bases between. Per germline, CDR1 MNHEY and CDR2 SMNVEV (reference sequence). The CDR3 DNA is TGTGCCAGCAGTTCCCTCACCGGGGAGCTGTTTTTT. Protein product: CASSSLTGELFF.

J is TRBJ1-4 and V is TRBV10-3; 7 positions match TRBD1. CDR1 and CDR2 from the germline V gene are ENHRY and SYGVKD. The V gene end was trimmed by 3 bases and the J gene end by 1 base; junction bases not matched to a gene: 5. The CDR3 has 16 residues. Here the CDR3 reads CAISEAQGGTNEKLFF. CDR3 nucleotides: TGTGCCATCAGTGAAGCCCAGGGGGGAACTAATGAAAAACTGTTTTTT.

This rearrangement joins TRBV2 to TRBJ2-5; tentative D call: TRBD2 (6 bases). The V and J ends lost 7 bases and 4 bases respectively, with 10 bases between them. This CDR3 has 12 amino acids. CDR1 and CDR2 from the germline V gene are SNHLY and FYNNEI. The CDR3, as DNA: TGTGCCAGCACGGGAGACGGAGAGACCCAGTACTTC. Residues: CASTGDGETQYF.

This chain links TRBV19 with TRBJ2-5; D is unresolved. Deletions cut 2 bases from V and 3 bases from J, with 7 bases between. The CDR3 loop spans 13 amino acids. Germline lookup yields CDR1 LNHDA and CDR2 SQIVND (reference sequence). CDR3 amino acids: CASSIFGKETQYF. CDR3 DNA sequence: TGTGCCAGTAGTATATTCGGCAAAGAGACCCAGTACTTC.

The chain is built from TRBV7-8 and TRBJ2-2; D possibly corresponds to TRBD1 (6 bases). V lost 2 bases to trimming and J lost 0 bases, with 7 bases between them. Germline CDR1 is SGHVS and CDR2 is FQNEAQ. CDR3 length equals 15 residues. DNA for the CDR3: TGTGCCAGCAGCTTACAGGGGACGAACACCGGGGAGCTGTTTTTT. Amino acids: CASSLQGTNTGELFF.

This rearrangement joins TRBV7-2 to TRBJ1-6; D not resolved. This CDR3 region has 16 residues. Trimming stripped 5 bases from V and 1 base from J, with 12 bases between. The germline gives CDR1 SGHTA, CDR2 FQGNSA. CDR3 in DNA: TGTGCCAGCAGCCCAAGGACTAGTTCCTATAATTCACCCCTCCACTTT. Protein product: CASSPRTSSYNSPLHF.

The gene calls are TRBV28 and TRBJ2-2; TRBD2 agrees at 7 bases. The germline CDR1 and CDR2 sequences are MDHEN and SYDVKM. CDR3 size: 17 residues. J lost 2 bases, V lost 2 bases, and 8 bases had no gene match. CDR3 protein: CASSLGGGRINTGELFF. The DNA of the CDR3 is TGTGCCAGCAGTTTAGGGGGGGGACGGATTAACACCGGGGAGCTGTTTTTT.

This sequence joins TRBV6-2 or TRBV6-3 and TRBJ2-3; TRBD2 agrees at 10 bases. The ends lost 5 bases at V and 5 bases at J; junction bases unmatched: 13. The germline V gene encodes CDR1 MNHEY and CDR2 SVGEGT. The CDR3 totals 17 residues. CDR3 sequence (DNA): TGTGCCAGCAGTCGCGAAACGGTTCTAGCGGGAGTAGATACGCAGTATTTT. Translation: CASSRETVLAGVDTQYF.

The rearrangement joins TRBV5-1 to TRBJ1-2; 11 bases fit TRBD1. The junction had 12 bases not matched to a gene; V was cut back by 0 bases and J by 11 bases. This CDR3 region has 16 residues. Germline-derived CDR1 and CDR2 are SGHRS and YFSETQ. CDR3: CASSLALWTGGAGYTF. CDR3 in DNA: TGCGCCAGCAGCTTGGCCTTGTGGACAGGGGGCGCGGGTTACACCTTC.

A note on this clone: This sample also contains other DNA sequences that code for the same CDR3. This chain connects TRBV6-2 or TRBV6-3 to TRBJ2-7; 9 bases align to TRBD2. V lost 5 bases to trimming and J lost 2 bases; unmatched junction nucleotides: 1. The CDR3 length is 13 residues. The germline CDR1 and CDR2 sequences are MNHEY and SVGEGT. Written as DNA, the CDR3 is TGTGCCAGCAGTCTAGCGGGAACCTACGAGCAGTACTTC. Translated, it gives CASSLAGTYEQYF.

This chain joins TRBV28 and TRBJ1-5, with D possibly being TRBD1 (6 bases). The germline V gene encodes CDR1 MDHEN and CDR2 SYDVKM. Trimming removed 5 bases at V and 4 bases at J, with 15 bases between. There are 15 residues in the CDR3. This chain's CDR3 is CASSRNSGVNQPQHF. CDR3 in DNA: TGTGCCAGCAGTCGCAACTCAGGGGTAAATCAGCCCCAGCATTTT. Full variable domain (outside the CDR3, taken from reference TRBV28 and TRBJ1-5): DVKVTQSSRYLVKRTGEKVFLECVQDMDHENMFWYRQDPGLGLRLIYFSYDVKMKEKGDIPEGYSVSREKKERFSLILESASTNQTSMYLCASSRNSGVNQPQHFGDGTRLSIL.

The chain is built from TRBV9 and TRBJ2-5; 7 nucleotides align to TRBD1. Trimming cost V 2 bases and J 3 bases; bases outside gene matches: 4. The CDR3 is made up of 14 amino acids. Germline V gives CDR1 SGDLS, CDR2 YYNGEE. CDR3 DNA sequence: TGTGCCAGCAGCGTGGGGACAGCTAAAGAGACCCAGTACTTC. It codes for CASSVGTAKETQYF.